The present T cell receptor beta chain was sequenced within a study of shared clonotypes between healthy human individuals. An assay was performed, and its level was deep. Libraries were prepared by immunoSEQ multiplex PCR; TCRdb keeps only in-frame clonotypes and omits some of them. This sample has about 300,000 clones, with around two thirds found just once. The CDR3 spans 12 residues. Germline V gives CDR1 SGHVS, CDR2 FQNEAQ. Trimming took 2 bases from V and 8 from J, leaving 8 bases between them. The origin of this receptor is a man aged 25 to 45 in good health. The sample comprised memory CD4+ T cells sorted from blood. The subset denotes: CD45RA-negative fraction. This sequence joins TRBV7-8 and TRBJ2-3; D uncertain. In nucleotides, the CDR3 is TGTGCCAGCAGCTTATCCCTCTTTACGCAGTATTTT. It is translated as CASSLSLFTQYF.